This TCR beta chain stems from a study of PD-L1 blockade in urothelial cancer. The CDR3 consists of 13 residues. V gave up 5 bases and J gave up 10 bases; unmatched junction bases: 10. Germline V gene data show CDR1 as SGHTA and CDR2 as FQGNSA. Assay: immunoSEQ multiplex PCR; the TCRdb copy retains only in-frame clones and omits some. The sample lists around 70,000 clones; 84% were seen once. This TCR came from a man aged 70 or older with urothelial cancer. The specimen comprised PBMCs, sampled around atezolizumab (anti-PD-L1) treatment. The chain is built from TRBV7-2 and TRBJ1-2, with 7 bases lining up with TRBD1. The CDR3 DNA follows: TGTGCCAGCAGCCTGAATCACGGACAGGTCTACACCTTC. Translation: CASSLNHGQVYTF.